This is a list of T cell receptor beta chains from one sample in a study of radiotherapy plus CTLA-4 blockade in lung cancer. Using immunoSEQ multiplex PCR, the repertoire was profiled, and TCRdb retains in-frame clones only, with some absent. The table includes 35,000 to 40,000 clones, 65% to 90% detected once. The sample here was peripheral blood, taken from a patient treated with radiotherapy plus ipilimumab. The receptors come from a human donor with non-small cell lung cancer whose response to radiotherapy plus ipilimumab could not be evaluated. CDR3s include the opening cysteine and the closing phenylalanine or tryptophan. A D gene is named only where the DNA matches it firmly. Size tells how often a clone was seen (once, few, many) or the class of an expanded clone, and some rows leave it out.

>TRBJ2-3|TRBV5-1|.|TRBD1
TGCGCCAGCAGCTCGGGACAGGTGGGCTGGGTTACAGATACGCAGTATTTT
CASSSGQVGWVTDTQYF
>TRBJ2-3|TRBV28|.|TRBD2
TGTGCCAGCAGTTCCAAGCGGCGGGGGTCAGATACGCAGTATTTT
CASSSKRRGSDTQYF
>TRBJ2-3|TRBV7-7|.|TRBD2
TGTGCTAGCAGCTTAGGAGTAGCGGGGGGGACAGATACGCAGTATTTT
CASSLGVAGGTDTQYF
>TRBJ2-7|TRBV4-1|.|.
TGCGCCAGCAGCCAAGAATTCCAGGGCACCCCCTACGAGCAGTACTTC
CASSQEFQGTPYEQYF
>TRBJ2-3|TRBV18|.|.
TGTGCCAGCTCACCCTTGCCAGCGGGCAACACAGATACGCAGTATTTT
CASSPLPAGNTDTQYF
>TRBJ1-5|TRBV4-3|.|.
TGCGCCAGCAGCCATAGGGGAGGGCCGGCATTTTATAGCAATCAGCCCCAGCATTTT
CASSHRGGPAFYSNQPQHF
>TRBJ2-1|TRBV28|.|TRBD1
TGTGCCAGCAGCCGCGGACAGGGGGTAGGTCTCCATGAGCAGTTCTTC
CASSRGQGVGLHEQFF
>TRBJ2-7|TRBV11-2|.|.
TGTGCCAGCAGCCGCGGACAGAACGAGCAGTACTTC
CASSRGQNEQYF
>TRBJ2-2|TRBV14|.|.
TGTGCCAGCAGCCCCCGAGCTACCGGGGAGCTGTTTTTT
CASSPRATGELFF
>TRBJ1-3|TRBV28|once|.
TGTGTCAGCAGTCGGGAGAGCTCTGGAAACACCATATATTTT
CVSSRESSGNTIYF
>TRBJ1-2|TRBV4-1|.|.
TGCGCCAGCAGCCCCAGGCAGGGGAACTATGGCTACACCTTC
CASSPRQGNYGYTF
>TRBJ1-1|TRBV5-6|.|.
TGTGCCAGCAGCCTAACTGCGGGGGTCGGACCGAACACTGAAGCTTTCTTT
CASSLTAGVGPNTEAFF
>TRBJ2-1|TRBV5-1|.|.
TGCGCCAGCAGCTTGCCGGGGAGCTCCTACAATGAGCAGTTCTTC
CASSLPGSSYNEQFF
>TRBJ2-3|TRBV5-1|.|TRBD1
TGCGCCAGCAGCTCCGGGACAGGAGCAGATACGCAGTATTTT
CASSSGTGADTQYF
>TRBJ2-3|TRBV4-3|.|.
TGCGCCAGCAGCCAAGACCCAGGGGGCACAGATACGCAGTATTTT
CASSQDPGGTDTQYF
>TRBJ2-1|TRBV19|.|.
TGTGCCAGTAGTATCTCACAGTACAATGAGCAGTTCTTC
CASSISQYNEQFF
>TRBJ1-2|TRBV7-2|.|.
TGTGCCAGCAGCTTAGTAAGAGGGATAGATGGCTACACCTTC
CASSLVRGIDGYTF
>TRBJ2-7|TRBV29-1|.|TRBD1
TGCAGCATCCGGGACAGGACATACGAGCAGTACTTC
CSIRDRTYEQYF
>TRBJ2-7|TRBV5-1|.|TRBD1
TGCGCCAGCAGCTCCCGGGACAGGGCTTACGAGCAGTACTTC
CASSSRDRAYEQYF
>TRBJ2-3|TRBV18|.|.
TGTGCCAGCTCACCCCCTAGCACAGATACGCAGTATTTT
CASSPPSTDTQYF
>TRBJ1-2|TRBV14|once|TRBD1
TGTGCCAGCAGCCAAGGACAGGGATTAGGTTATGGCTACACCTTC
CASSQGQGLGYGYTF
>TRBJ2-1|TRBV27|.|TRBD2
TGTGCCTGCGGGGGGGCCCCCTACAATGAGCAGTTCTTC
CACGGAPYNEQFF
>TRBJ2-7|TRBV7-2|.|.
TGTGCCAGCAGCTTAGGTCGGGGACTGGGAAGCTCCTACGAGCAGTACTTC
CASSLGRGLGSSYEQYF
>TRBJ2-5|TRBV5-4|.|TRBD1
TGTGCCAGCAGCCTGTCCTCAGGGGGCGCGGGAGAGACCCAGTACTTC
CASSLSSGGAGETQYF
>TRBJ1-1|TRBV5-1|.|TRBD1
TGCGCCAGCAGCCCCGGACAGGGAGGCATGAACACTGAAGCTTTCTTT
CASSPGQGGMNTEAFF
>TRBJ2-3|TRBV19|.|TRBD1
TGTGCCAGTAGTAGGGACAGGGGGCGAGATACGCAGTATTTT
CASSRDRGRDTQYF
>TRBJ2-5|TRBV6-5|.|.
TGTGCCAGCAGTTACGGGCCGGGACAAAGGACCCAGTACTTC
CASSYGPGQRTQYF
>TRBJ1-1|TRBV28|.|.
TGTGCCAGCAGTCCCAAGTGGCCGGCTTTCTTT
CASSPKWPAFF
>TRBJ2-5|TRBV5-1|.|.
TGCGCCAGCAGCTACGCGCAGGGGCCCCAAGAGACCCAGTACTTC
CASSYAQGPQETQYF
>TRBJ2-7|TRBV7-2|.|TRBD2
TGTGCCAGCAGCTTTTCAGCGGGGGGCGGATACTCCTACGAGCAGTACTTC
CASSFSAGGGYSYEQYF
>TRBJ2-1|TRBV4-1|.|.
TGCGCCAGCAGCCAAGATTTGGGGTGGGGGGCCTACAATGAGCAGTTCTTC
CASSQDLGWGAYNEQFF
>TRBJ2-1|TRBV28|.|.
TGTGCCAGCACCCTGGGGCAGAAGGATGAGCAGTTCTTC
CASTLGQKDEQFF
>TRBJ2-3|TRBV6-5|once|TRBD2
TGTGCCAGCAGTTACTTCAACGGGGGGGCAGATACGCAGTATTTT
CASSYFNGGADTQYF
>TRBJ1-5|TRBV28|.|.
TGTGCCAGCAGGGACGGGACAACCTATAGCAATCAGCCCCAGCATTTT
CASRDGTTYSNQPQHF
>TRBJ2-5|TRBV7-9|.|TRBD1
TGTGCCAGCAGCCTATATACCGGGACAGGGGATCGGGCCCAGTACTTC
CASSLYTGTGDRAQYF
>TRBJ2-5|TRBV6-6|once|.
TGTGCCAGCAGCCTACCCGGACAACAAGAGACCCAGTACTTC
CASSLPGQQETQYF
>TRBJ2-3|TRBV29-1|.|.
TGCAGCGTTGATCGCGGGTCAGATACGCAGTATTTT
CSVDRGSDTQYF
>TRBJ1-1|TRBV4-1|.|.
TGCGCCAGCAGCCAACAAACAGGTCCATCTAGCGCTAGAATGAACACTGAAGCTTTCTTT
CASSQQTGPSSARMNTEAFF
>TRBJ2-6|TRBV15|.|TRBD2
TGTGCCACCAGCAGAGTGGGAGCGGGGGGGCGAGGGGCCAACGTCCTGACTTTC
CATSRVGAGGRGANVLTF
>TRBJ1-1|TRBV2|.|.
TGTGCCAGCAGCCTACTGGGGGGAGCTTTCTTT
CASSLLGGAFF
>TRBJ1-3|TRBV4-3|once|TRBD1
TGCGCCAGCAGCCAAGGGACAGGCTCTGGAAACACCATATATTTT
CASSQGTGSGNTIYF
>TRBJ2-7|TRBV14|.|TRBD2
TGTGCCAGCAGCCAGAGAGGGACTAGCGGGATAAGTCGGGCCTACGAGCAGTACTTC
CASSQRGTSGISRAYEQYF